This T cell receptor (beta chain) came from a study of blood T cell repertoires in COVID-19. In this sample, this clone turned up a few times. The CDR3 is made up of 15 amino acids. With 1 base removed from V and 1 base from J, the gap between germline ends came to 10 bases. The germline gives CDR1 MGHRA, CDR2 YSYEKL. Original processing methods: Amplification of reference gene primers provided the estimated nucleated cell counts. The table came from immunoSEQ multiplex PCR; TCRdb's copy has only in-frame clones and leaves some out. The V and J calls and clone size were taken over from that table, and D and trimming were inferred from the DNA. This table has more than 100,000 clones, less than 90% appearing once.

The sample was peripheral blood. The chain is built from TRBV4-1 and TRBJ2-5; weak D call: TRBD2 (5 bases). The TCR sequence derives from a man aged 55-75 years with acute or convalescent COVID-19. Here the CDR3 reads CASSQGASFQETQYF. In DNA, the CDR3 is TGCGCCAGCAGCCAAGGGGCTAGCTTCCAAGAGACCCAGTACTTC.